This record concerns one T cell receptor beta chain sequence. Its target is unknown. V dropped 4 bases and J dropped 2; count of bases not matched to a gene: 4. The CDR3 has 15 residues. In germline, CDR1 is SGDLS, CDR2 YYNGEE. This entry is derived from a study of Ad26.COV2.S vaccination and SARS-CoV-2 variants. General observations from the study: Analytic work on TCR breadth and depth might have understated the full extent of total T cell responses. Comparability of non-spike TCR breadth was observed across vaccine and placebo recipients. The placebo group had lower spike-specific TCR breadth than the vaccine recipients did.

TCRdb's table, derived via immunoSEQ multiplex PCR, lists solely in-frame clones and lacks some. The sample includes under 95,000 clones, less than 85% of them seen just once. Specimen: peripheral blood, collected after recovery from COVID-19. The chain combines TRBV9 with TRBJ2-1; 9 bases fit TRBD2. The TCR was taken from a human donor who had recovered from COVID-19. The CDR3 DNA is TGTGCCAGCAGCCAAAGCGGGGGGACCTACAATGAGCAGTTCTTC. This codes for CASSQSGGTYNEQFF. The entire variable domain, with the rest obtained from reference TRBV9 and TRBJ2-1, is as follows: DSGVTQTPKHLITATGQRVTLRCSPRSGDLSVYWYQQSLDQGLQFLIQYYNGEERAKGNILERFSAQQFPDLHSELNLSSLELGDSALYFCASSQSGGTYNEQFFGPGTRLTVL.